The sequence of this T cell receptor (beta chain) was determined in a study of T cells in Graves' hyperthyroidism and ophthalmopathy. Study observations and caveats: Blood also contained most expanded thyroid clonotypes above 0.001.

With duration under 3 months, ophthalmopathy was active: Clinical Activity Score at least 3, NOSPECS at least 4. V lost 4 bases to trimming and J lost 2 bases; unmatched junction nucleotides: 5. The CDR3 is 15 amino acids. At least ten counts were recorded for this clonotype. The antigen is undetermined. Using RNA transcripts as the source, TCR beta CDR3 regions were amplified. Carried out on the TCR CDR3, a first-round RT-PCR used the HTBI primer set. Using its own MiXCR run on the multiplex PCR reads, TCRdb lists one record per CDR3 protein. Of hundreds of thousands of distinct CDR3 sequences listed, just under 20% were seen once; the top ten hold roughly 47%.

The sequence was collected from a man in his forties or fifties with Graves' ophthalmopathy. Input material: blood. The genes are TRBV12-3 or TRBV12-4 and TRBJ2-1; 7 nucleotides align to TRBD2. The CDR3 spells CASSSLAETYNEQFF. Written as DNA, the CDR3 is TGTGCCAGCAGTTCCCTAGCGGAGACCTACAATGAGCAGTTCTTC.